What follows are 19 T cell receptor beta chains derived from one specimen sequenced in a study of OX40 agonist ivuxolimab in advanced cancers. Profiling relied on immunoSEQ multiplex PCR, and the TCRdb table lists in-frame clones only, not all of them. The top ten clones hold about 0.15% of a sample with about 100,000 clones, about nine tenths of them seen once. Sample: CD4+ or CD8+ T cells sorted from blood, taken in a trial of the OX40 agonist ivuxolimab. The source is an adult with an advanced solid tumor such as melanoma, head and neck, liver or kidney cancer.

This chain joins TRBV5-1 and TRBJ2-3, with 7 bases lining up with TRBD1. The V segment lost 3 bases and the J segment 2 bases; nucleotides outside the gene matches: 15. The CDR3 has 18 amino acids. Germline lookup yields CDR1 SGHRS and CDR2 YFSETQ. CDR3 loop: CASSSGNDRAKDTDTQYF. The CDR3, as DNA: TGCGCCAGCAGCTCAGGAAACGACAGGGCAAAGGACACAGATACGCAGTATTTT.

J is TRBJ1-2 and V is TRBV4-1; possibly TRBD1 for D (6 bases). The germline gives CDR1 MGHRA, CDR2 YSYEKL. The CDR3 has 14 amino acids. Trimming removed 4 bases from V and 4 bases from J, with 13 bases in between. CDR3 residues: CASSLRQVGYGYTF. The DNA of the CDR3 is TGCGCCAGCAGCCTTAGACAGGTGGGCTATGGCTACACCTTC.

This clone has more than one count but fewer than ten. This chain uses TRBV5-6 with TRBJ2-4; D tentatively fits TRBD1 or TRBD2 (6 bases each). Germline CDR1 is SGHDT and CDR2 is YYEEEE. The CDR3 length is 15 residues. Trimming pared 4 bases from V and 6 bases from J, leaving 17 bases between. The CDR3, as DNA: TGTGCCAGCAGCATTTCCGGAGGGGGGAGAAACATTCAGTACTTC. Amino acids: CASSISGGGRNIQYF.

The V gene is TRBV6-5, the J gene TRBJ1-4; D gene ambiguous. The V gene's germline CDR1 is MNHEY and CDR2 SVGAGI. The germline V and J ends were trimmed by 8 bases and 5 bases, with 9 bases remaining between them. The CDR3 totals 12 residues. This CDR3 reads CASGEDNEKLFF. CDR3 coding DNA: TGTGCCAGCGGGGAGGACAATGAAAAACTGTTTTTT.

The chain recombines TRBV7-8 with TRBJ1-1, with D possibly TRBD1 on 5 matching bases. The CDR3 consists of 13 residues. V dropped 4 bases and J dropped 6 bases, with 12 bases sitting between them. Germline values: CDR1 SGHVS, CDR2 FQNEAQ. In nucleotides, the CDR3 is TGTGCCAGCAGCTCCCCAGGGCGGGCTGAAGCTTTCTTT. This translates into CASSSPGRAEAFF.

The sample holds a few counts of this clone. The genes are TRBV19 and TRBJ1-2, with D unclear. Trimming pared 4 bases from V and 8 bases from J, leaving 23 bases between. The V gene's germline CDR1 is LNHDA and CDR2 SQIVND (reference sequence). CDR3 length: 16 amino acids. This chain's CDR3 is CASSNLLRTAARGYTF. CDR3 in DNA: TGTGCCAGTAGTAACCTCCTTAGGACGGCGGCACGGGGCTACACCTTC.

The chain couples TRBV7-9 to TRBJ2-5; TRBD1 matches at 7 bases. V trimming: 4 bases; J trimming: 0 bases; junction bases outside the gene matches: 5. The CDR3 is made up of 15 amino acids. The V gene's germline CDR1 is SEHNR and CDR2 FQNEAQ (reference sequence). The CDR3 loop reads CASSYLGQYQETQYF. CDR3 nucleotides: TGTGCCAGCAGCTACCTGGGACAGTACCAAGAGACCCAGTACTTC. The complete variable domain, with remaining parts taken from reference TRBV7-9 and TRBJ2-5, reads DTGVSQNPRHKITKRGQNVTFRCDPISEHNRLYWYRQTLGQGPEFLTYFQNEAQLEKSRLLSDRFSAERPKGSFSTLEIQRTEQGDSAMYLCASSYLGQYQETQYFGPGTRLLVL.

The J gene is TRBJ1-4, the V gene TRBV7-2; perhaps TRBD1 as D (5 bases). Germline V gene sequence: CDR1 SGHTA, CDR2 FQGNSA. The CDR3 loop spans 15 amino acids. The V end lost 1 base, the J end lost 8 bases, and 14 bases lay between the germline ends. The chain's CDR3 is CASSLGGGLLEKLFF. Here the CDR3 DNA reads TGTGCCAGCAGCTTAGGCGGGGGGTTATTAGAAAAACTGTTTTTT. Using reference TRBV7-2 and TRBJ1-4 for the parts outside the CDR3, the full variable domain is GAGVSQSPSNKVTEKGKDVELRCDPISGHTALYWYRQSLGQGLEFLIYFQGNSAPDKSGLPSDRFSAERTGGSVSTLTIQRTQQEDSAVYLCASSLGGGLLEKLFFGSGTQLSVL.

V usage is TRBV30 and J usage is TRBJ1-2; TRBD1 is a possible D gene (5 bases). The CDR3 is 12 amino acids. In germline, CDR1 is GTSNPN, CDR2 SVGIG (reference sequence). V was trimmed by 3 bases and J by 3 bases, leaving 8 bases between them. CDR3 loop: CAWSQGDYGYTF. Written as DNA, the CDR3 is TGTGCCTGGAGCCAGGGAGACTATGGCTACACCTTC.

V is TRBV9 and J is TRBJ1-1; a weak D match, TRBD1 (5 bases). Between the trimmed V and J ends, which lost 4 bases and 2 bases, there was a span of 15 bases. Germline V CDR1 and CDR2: SGDLS, YYNGEE. CDR3 length equals 15 residues. CDR3 region: CASSPYQGVNTEAFF. In DNA, the CDR3 is TGTGCCAGCAGCCCCTACCAAGGGGTAAACACTGAAGCTTTCTTT.

J is TRBJ1-1 and V is TRBV4-2; D is undetermined. Looked up from germline, CDR1 is LGHNA and CDR2 is YNFKEQ. Trimming pared 0 bases from V and 1 base from J, leaving 3 bases between. This CDR3 comprises 13 residues. The CDR3 loop reads CASSQDRNTEAFF. In DNA form, the CDR3 reads TGTGCCAGCAGCCAAGACAGGAACACTGAAGCTTTCTTT.

A single count supports this clone. This sequence joins TRBV6-1 and TRBJ1-5, with D possibly matching TRBD1 (6 bases). Germline V gives CDR1 MNHNS, CDR2 SASEGT. The CDR3 length is 18 residues. V was trimmed by 4 bases and J by 1 base, leaving 20 bases between them. The CDR3 protein is CASSGIRIAGASNQPQHF. In DNA, the CDR3 is TGTGCCAGCAGTGGGATCCGCATCGCGGGGGCCAGCAATCAGCCCCAGCATTTT.

The chain uses TRBV18 and TRBJ2-3, with D hard to call. Germline V gives CDR1 KGHSH, CDR2 LQKENI. This CDR3 has 15 residues. Trimming left V 4 bases short and J 0 bases short, with 11 bases between. The CDR3 region has the DNA TGTGCCAGCTCACTTGACATAACTAGCACAGATACGCAGTATTTT. It encodes CASSLDITSTDTQYF.

V and J are TRBV11-3 and TRBJ2-7; D perhaps matches TRBD1 (6 bases). V gave up 4 bases and J gave up 5 bases, with 18 bases separating them. Germline V gene lookup returns CDR1 SGHNT and CDR2 YENEEA. CDR3 size: 15 residues. CDR3 in amino acids: CASSSPGAGAHEQYF. Written as DNA, the CDR3 is TGTGCCAGCAGCTCACCCGGGGCAGGGGCGCACGAGCAGTACTTC.

This chain joins TRBV6-6 and TRBJ1-1; D ambiguous. The CDR3 spans 13 residues. Germline CDR1 and CDR2: MNHNY and SVGAGI (reference sequence). V shed 6 bases and J shed 1 base, with 9 bases lying between them. The chain's CDR3 is CASRIQRNTEAFF. For the CDR3, the DNA is TGTGCCAGCAGGATACAGAGGAACACTGAAGCTTTCTTT.

The chain joins TRBV6-1 to TRBJ2-5; 10 nucleotides agree with TRBD2. After removal of 4 bases from V and 2 bases from J, the junction contained 10 bases not matched to a gene. CDR1 is MNHNS, CDR2 SASEGT, per germline. The CDR3 runs to 17 residues. The CDR3 nucleotides are TGTGCCAGCAGTGCACGCTTACTAGCGGGGATGCAAGAGACCCAGTACTTC. It translates to CASSARLLAGMQETQYF.

This rearrangement joins TRBV13 to TRBJ1-1; perhaps TRBD1 as D (6 bases). Trimming cost V 5 bases and J 4 bases, with 14 bases left between them. The germline CDR1 and CDR2 sequences are PRHDT and FYEKMQ (reference sequence). The CDR3 consists of 14 residues. The CDR3 loop is CASSPPTGTTEAFF. As DNA, the CDR3 is TGTGCCAGCAGCCCCCCTACAGGGACCACTGAAGCTTTCTTT.

CDR3 amino acids: CASSALAGGHRIADTQYF. As DNA, the CDR3 is TGTGCCAGCAGCGCCCTAGCGGGAGGGCATAGGATCGCAGATACGCAGTATTTT. This chain connects TRBV9 to TRBJ2-3; TRBD2 agrees at 12 bases. This CDR3 is built from 18 residues. Germline values: CDR1 SGDLS, CDR2 YYNGEE. Losses at the gene ends were 3 bases for V and 4 bases for J; bases not matched to a gene: 12.

CDR3 in DNA: TGTGCCAGCAGCTCGGGACAGCAGCCCTCCTACGAGCAGTACTTC. Translation: CASSSGQQPSYEQYF. J is TRBJ2-7 and V is TRBV5-4, with 7 bases that match TRBD1. V trimming: 3 bases; J trimming: 0 bases; junction bases outside the gene matches: 6. Germline V gene data show CDR1 as SGHNT and CDR2 as YYREEE (reference sequence). The CDR3 consists of 15 residues.